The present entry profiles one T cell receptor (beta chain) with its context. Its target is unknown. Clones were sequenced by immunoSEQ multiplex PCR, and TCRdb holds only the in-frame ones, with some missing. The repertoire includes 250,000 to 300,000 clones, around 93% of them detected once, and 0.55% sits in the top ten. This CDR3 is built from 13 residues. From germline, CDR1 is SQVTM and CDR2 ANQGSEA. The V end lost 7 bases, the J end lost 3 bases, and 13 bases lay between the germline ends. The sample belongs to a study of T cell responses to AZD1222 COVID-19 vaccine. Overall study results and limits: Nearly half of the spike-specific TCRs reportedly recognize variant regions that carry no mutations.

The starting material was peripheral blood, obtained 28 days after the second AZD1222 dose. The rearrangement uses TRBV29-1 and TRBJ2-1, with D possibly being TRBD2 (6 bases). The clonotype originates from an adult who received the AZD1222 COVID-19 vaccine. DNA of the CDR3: TGCAGCGCCGAGGAGGGACGCTACAATGAGCAGTTCTTC. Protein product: CSAEEGRYNEQFF.